The T cell receptor (beta chain) under discussion was sequenced for a study of identical twins. Comment on this clonotype: Its specificity is not known.

After template switching added a universal primer site, the resulting cDNA carried unique molecular identifiers. TCRdb analysed the 5' RACE reads with MiXCR anew, one entry per CDR3 protein. In the table there are roughly 1,500,000 distinct CDR3 sequences, around a third of which are singletons. V lost 6 bases and J 9 bases, leaving 17 bases between the germline ends. The germline gives CDR1 SNHLY, CDR2 FYNNEI. The CDR3 loop spans 13 amino acids. Notes on the study in general: In drawing conclusions, the study used cross-sectional statistical analysis and did not follow the same donors.

Material: cord blood. The rearrangement uses TRBV2 and TRBJ1-1; D is possibly TRBD1 (6 bases). This sequence was found in a newborn girl in good health. CDR3 amino acids: CASRRDIQSQAFF. DNA of the CDR3: TGTGCCAGCAGGCGGGACATCCAGTCTCAAGCTTTCTTT. The variable domain in full, with the rest retrieved from reference TRBV2 and TRBJ1-1, is EPEVTQTPSHQVTQMGQEVILRCVPISNHLYFYWYRQILGQKVEFLVSFYNNEISEKSEIFDDQFSVERPDGSNFTLKIRSTKLEDSAMYFCASRRDIQSQAFFGQGTRLTVV.